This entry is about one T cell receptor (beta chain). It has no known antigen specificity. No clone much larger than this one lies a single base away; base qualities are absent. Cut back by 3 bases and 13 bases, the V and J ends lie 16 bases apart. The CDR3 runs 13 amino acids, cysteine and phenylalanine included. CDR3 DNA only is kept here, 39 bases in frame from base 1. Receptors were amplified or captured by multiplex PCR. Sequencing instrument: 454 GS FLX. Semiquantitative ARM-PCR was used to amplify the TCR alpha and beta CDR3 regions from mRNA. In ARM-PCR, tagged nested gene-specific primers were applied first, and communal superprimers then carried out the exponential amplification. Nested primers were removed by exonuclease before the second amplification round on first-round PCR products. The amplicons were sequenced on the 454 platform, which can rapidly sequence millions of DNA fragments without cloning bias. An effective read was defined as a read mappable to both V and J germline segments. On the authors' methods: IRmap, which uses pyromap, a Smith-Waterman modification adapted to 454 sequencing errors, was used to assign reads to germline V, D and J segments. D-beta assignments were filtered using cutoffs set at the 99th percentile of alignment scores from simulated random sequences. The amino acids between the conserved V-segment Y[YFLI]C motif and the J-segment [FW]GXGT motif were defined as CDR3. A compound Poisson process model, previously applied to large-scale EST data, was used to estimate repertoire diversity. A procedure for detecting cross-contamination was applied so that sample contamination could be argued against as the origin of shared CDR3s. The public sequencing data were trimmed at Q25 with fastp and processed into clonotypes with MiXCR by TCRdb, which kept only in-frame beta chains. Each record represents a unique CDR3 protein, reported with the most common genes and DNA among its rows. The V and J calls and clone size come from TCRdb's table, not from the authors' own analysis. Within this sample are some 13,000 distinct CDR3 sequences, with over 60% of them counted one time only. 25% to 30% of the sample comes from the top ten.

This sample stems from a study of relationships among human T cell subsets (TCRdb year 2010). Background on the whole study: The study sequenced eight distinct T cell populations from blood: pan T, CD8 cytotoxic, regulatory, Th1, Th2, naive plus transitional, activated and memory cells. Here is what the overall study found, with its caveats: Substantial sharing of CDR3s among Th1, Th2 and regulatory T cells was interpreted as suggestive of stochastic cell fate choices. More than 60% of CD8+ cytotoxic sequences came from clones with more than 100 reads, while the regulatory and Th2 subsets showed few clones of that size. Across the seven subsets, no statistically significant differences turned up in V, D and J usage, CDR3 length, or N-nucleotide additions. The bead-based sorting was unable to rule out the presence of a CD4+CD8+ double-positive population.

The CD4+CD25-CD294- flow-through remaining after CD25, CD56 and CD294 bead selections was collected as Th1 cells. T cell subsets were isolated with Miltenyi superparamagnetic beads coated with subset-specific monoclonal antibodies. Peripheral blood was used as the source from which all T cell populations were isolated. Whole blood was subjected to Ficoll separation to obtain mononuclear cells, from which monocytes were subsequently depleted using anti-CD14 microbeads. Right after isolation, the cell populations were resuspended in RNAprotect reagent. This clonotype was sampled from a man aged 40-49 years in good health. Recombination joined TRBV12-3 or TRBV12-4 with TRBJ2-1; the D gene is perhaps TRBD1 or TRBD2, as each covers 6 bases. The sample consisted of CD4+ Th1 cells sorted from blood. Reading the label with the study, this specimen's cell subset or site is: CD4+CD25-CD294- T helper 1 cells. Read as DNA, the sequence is TGTGCCAGCAGTTTGGGGGGCAGTTTGGAACAGTTCTTC. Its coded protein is CASSLGGSLEQFF.